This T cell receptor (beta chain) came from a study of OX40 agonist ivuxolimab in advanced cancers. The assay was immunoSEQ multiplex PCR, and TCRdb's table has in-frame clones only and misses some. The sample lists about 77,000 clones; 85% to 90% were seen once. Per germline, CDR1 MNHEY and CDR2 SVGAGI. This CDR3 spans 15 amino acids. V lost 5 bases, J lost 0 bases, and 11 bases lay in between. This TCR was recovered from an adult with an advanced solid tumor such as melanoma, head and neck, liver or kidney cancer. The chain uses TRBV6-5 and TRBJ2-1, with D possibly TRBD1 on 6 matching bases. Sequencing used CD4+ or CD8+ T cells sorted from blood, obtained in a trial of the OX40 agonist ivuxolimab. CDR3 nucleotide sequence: TGTGCCAGCAGTATTACAGGGAGCTCCTACAATGAGCAGTTCTTC. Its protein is CASSITGSSYNEQFF.